This T cell receptor beta chain appears in the sequencing data of a study of blood T cell repertoires in COVID-19 (dated by TCRdb to about 2020). Broadly, across the study: Collaborator samples came from the United States, Italy and Spain and covered acute and convalescent phases of COVID-19. Where HLA class I and class II types were available, the types were taken from metadata supplied by the sample provider, not from assay-based typing. A freely available public database, intended as a resource for researchers studying the immune response to SARS-CoV-2, is where the repertoires were released. The material from the prospective study consisted of cDNA or gDNA derived from T cells, B-cell-depleted T cells, or PBMCs. Nearly every sample came with metadata listing a de-identified subject ID, COVID-19 status, age in years and sex. The samples were drawn from the first 160 participants of the ongoing ImmuneRACE study and from 1,254 subjects provided by 6 global collaborators. The dataset comprised deeply sampled blood TCRbeta repertoires from subjects exposed to, actively infected with, or recovered from COVID-19.

Whole blood was collected in K2EDTA tubes by collaborating institutions according to the institutions' own protocols. For TCRbeta analysis, collaborators shipped samples in one of three forms: frozen whole blood, isolated PBMCs, or DNA extracted from either of those sample types. The immunoSEQ Assay, a bias-controlled multiplex PCR, was used to amplify TCRbeta CDR3 regions from genomic DNA. The source study handled its data this way. The number of nucleated cells in each sample was estimated from the amplification of reference gene primers within the assay. To quantify the absolute abundance of each unique TCRbeta CDR3 rearrangement, sequence reads were collapsed and filtered. For each sample, productive Simpson clonality was calculated as the square root of Simpson's diversity index across productive rearrangements. Entries here come from immuneACCESS through TCRdb and include only in-frame sequences with V and J called. Some clones fail to appear in such tables; in the studies checked, an unresolved V gene covers under half of the shortfall, and the cause of the remainder is unknown. D and trimming come from the DNA, and the V and J calls and clone size come from that table. Recorded for this sample are 98,000 or so clones; about 86% of them occurred a single time. Roughly 13% of the sample rests with the top ten.

The germline V gene sets CDR1 to SGHRS and CDR2 to YFSETQ. Counted from cysteine to phenylalanine, this CDR3 has 13 amino acids. CDR3 DNA only is kept here, 39 bases in frame from base 1. The V and J ends are trimmed by 5 bases and 3 bases, leaving 11 bases between them. Remarks on this clone: There is no known antigen for this receptor. No clone much larger than this one lies a single base away; base qualities are absent.

What the study reported, not specific to this receptor: The amount of clinical and demographic metadata varied by source and participant and was provided uncurated.

What was sequenced was peripheral blood. In this chain, TRBV5-1 is recombined with TRBJ1-1; a tentative D call is TRBD1 (5 bases match). This TCR came from a woman aged 55-69 years in a cohort sampled during active or convalescent COVID-19. CDR3 sequence: CASRAGDDTEAFF. The nucleotide sequence reads as follows: TGCGCCAGCAGAGCGGGGGACGACACTGAAGCTTTCTTT.